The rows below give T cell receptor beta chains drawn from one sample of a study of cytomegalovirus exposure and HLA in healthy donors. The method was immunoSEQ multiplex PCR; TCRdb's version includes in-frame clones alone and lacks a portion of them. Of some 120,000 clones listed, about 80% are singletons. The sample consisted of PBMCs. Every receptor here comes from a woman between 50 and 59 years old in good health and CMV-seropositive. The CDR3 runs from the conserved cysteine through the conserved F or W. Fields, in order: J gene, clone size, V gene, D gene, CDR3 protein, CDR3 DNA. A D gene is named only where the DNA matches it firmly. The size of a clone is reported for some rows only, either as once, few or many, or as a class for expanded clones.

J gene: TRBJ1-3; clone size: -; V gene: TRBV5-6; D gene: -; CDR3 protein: CASSLRQAGNTIYF; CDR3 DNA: TGTGCCAGCAGCTTGCGCCAGGCTGGAAACACCATATATTTT
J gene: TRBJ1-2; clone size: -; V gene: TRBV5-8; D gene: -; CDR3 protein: CASTWGQANYGYTF; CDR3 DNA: TGTGCCAGCACCTGGGGGCAGGCAAACTATGGCTACACCTTC
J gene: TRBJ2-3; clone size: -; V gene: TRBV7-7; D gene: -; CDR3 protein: CASSSEVTDTQYF; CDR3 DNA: TGTGCTAGCAGCTCGGAGGTCACAGATACGCAGTATTTT
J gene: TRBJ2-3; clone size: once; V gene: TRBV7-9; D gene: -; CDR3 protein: CASSLVGSAGDTQYF; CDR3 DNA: TGTGCCAGCAGCTTAGTCGGCTCCGCCGGGGATACGCAGTATTTT
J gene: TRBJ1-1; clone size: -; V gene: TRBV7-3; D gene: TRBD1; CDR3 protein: CASSRQGDTEAFF; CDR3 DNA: TGTGCCAGCAGCCGACAGGGGGACACTGAAGCTTTCTTT
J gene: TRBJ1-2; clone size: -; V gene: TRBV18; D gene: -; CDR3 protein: CASSPTGEKTYGYTF; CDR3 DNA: TGTGCCAGCTCACCAACCGGTGAGAAAACCTATGGCTACACCTTC
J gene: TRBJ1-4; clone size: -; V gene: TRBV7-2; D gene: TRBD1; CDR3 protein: CASSPDRARKLFF; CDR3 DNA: TGTGCCAGCAGCCCCGACAGGGCCCGAAAACTGTTTTTT
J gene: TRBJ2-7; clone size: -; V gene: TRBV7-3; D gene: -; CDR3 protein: CASSLNSRREQYF; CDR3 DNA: TGTGCCAGCAGCTTAAACTCTAGGCGCGAGCAGTACTTC
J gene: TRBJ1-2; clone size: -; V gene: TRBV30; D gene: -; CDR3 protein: CAWSVSVGRSYGYTF; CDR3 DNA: TGTGCCTGGAGTGTTTCGGTCGGCAGGTCCTATGGCTACACCTTC
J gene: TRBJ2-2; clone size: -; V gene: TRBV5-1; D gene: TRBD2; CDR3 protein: CASALAGANTGELFF; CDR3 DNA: TGCGCCAGCGCTCTAGCGGGCGCGAACACCGGGGAGCTGTTTTTT
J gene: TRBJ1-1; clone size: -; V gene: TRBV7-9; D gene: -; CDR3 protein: CASYRDTQLQSAFF; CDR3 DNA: TGTGCCAGCTACCGGGACACCCAGCTCCAAAGCGCTTTCTTT
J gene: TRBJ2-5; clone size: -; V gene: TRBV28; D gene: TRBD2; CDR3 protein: CASSLPTSGNQETQYF; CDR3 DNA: TGTGCCAGCAGTTTACCGACTAGCGGAAACCAAGAGACCCAGTACTTC
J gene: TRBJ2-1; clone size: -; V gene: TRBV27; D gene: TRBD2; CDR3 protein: CASRRGLAMSYNEQFF; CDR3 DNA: TGTGCCAGCAGGAGGGGACTAGCGATGTCCTACAATGAGCAGTTCTTC
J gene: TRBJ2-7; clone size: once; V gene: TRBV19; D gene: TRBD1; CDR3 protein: CASSERRGQGYEQYF; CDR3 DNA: TGTGCCAGTAGTGAACGGAGGGGACAGGGGTACGAGCAGTACTTC
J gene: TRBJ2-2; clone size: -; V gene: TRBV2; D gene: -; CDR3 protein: CASSVRGDTGELFF; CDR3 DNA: TGTGCCAGCAGCGTCAGGGGGGACACCGGGGAGCTGTTTTTT
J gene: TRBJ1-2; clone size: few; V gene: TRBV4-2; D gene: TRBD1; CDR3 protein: CASSQDRQGADYGYTF; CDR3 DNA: TGTGCCAGCAGCCAAGATCGACAGGGGGCGGACTATGGCTACACCTTC
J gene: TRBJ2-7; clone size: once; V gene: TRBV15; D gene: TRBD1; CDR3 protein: CATSRQDRVHEQYF; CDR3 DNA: TGTGCCACCAGCAGACAGGACAGGGTCCACGAGCAGTACTTC
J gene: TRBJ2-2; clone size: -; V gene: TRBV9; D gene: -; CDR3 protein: CASSVVETRGTGELFF; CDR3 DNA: TGTGCCAGCAGCGTAGTCGAGACCCGAGGCACCGGGGAGCTGTTTTTT